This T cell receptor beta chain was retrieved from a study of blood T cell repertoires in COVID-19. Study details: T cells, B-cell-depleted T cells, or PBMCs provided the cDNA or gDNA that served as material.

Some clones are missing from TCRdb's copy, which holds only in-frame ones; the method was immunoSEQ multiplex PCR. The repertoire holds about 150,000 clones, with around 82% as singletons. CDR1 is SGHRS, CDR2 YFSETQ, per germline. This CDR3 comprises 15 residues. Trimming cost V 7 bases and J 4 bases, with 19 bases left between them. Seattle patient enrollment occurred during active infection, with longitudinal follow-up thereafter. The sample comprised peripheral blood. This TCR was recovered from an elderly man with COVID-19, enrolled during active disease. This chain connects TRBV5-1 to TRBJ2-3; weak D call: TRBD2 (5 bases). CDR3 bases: TGCGCCAGCCGCCGAAACGCGGGCCTTCCAGATACGCAGTATTTT. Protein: CASRRNAGLPDTQYF.